Below, one T cell receptor (beta chain) is given with its context. The sample belongs to a study of shared T cell receptors in the human thymus. Produced via immunoSEQ multiplex PCR; TCRdb's table is partial and in-frame only. Among about 710,000 clones, over 75% were seen once, and the ten largest hold 0.0094%. CDR1 is LGHNA and CDR2 is YNFKEQ in the germline V gene. This CDR3 is 14 amino acids long. V was trimmed by 0 bases and J by 5 bases, leaving 10 bases between them. The same sample was also studied in work on human thymus T cells. As that study records: In corrective heart surgery, resections were taken, and these provided the thymus tissue. Thymic and blood repertoires appeared to display a bias in their usage of V and J genes. Related research has reported that thymic repertoires overlap highly among unrelated individuals.

The TCR originated in a boy in the first two years of life with a congenital heart defect. Sequencing input: thymocytes. The genes are TRBV4-2 and TRBJ1-1; maybe TRBD1 (5 bases). The CDR3 spells CASSQESGQTEAFF. CDR3 DNA: TGTGCCAGCAGCCAAGAATCAGGGCAAACTGAAGCTTTCTTT.